This T cell receptor beta chain was profiled in a study of long-term antiretroviral therapy in people with HIV. For the study at large: The earliest samples came from an era when ART typically awaited falling CD4 counts.

With survey level as its setting, the immunoSEQ assay was v3.0. The repertoire was sequenced with immunoSEQ multiplex PCR; TCRdb's copy has only in-frame clones and lacks some. The sample has more than 30,000 clones, about four fifths seen once. Germline CDR1 is MNHEY and CDR2 is SVGAGI. Trimming removed 10 bases at V and 6 bases at J, with 10 bases between. This CDR3 is 11 amino acids long. This clone was observed once. The material was unsorted PBMCs, obtained 1.9 years after starting antiretroviral therapy. J is TRBJ2-1 and V is TRBV6-5; no definite D call. The clonotype originates from a man between 18 and 29 years old with HIV. CDR3: CATQKGNEQFF. DNA for the CDR3: TGTGCCACACAAAAGGGCAATGAGCAGTTCTTC.